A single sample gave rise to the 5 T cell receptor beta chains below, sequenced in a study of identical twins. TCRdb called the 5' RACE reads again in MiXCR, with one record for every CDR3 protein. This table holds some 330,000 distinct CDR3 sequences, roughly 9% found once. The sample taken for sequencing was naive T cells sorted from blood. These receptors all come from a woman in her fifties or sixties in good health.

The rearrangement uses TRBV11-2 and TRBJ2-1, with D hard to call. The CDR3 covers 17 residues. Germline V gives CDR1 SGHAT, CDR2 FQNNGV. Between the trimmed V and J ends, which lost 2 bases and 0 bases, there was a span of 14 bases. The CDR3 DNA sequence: TGTGCCAGCAGCTTACGGCCGCCGTCGTTCTCCTACAATGAGCAGTTCTTC. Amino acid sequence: CASSLRPPSFSYNEQFF. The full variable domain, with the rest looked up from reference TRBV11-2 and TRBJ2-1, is EAGVAQSPRYKIIEKRQSVAFWCNPISGHATLYWYQQILGQGPKLLIQFQNNGVVDDSQLPKDRFSAERLKGVDSTLKIQPAKLEDSAVYLCASSLRPPSFSYNEQFFGPGTRLTVL.

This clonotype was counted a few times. This CDR3 reads CASSKNYEQYF. CDR3 coding DNA: TGTGCCAGCAGCAAAAACTACGAGCAGTACTTC. The chain uses TRBV12-3 or TRBV12-4 and TRBJ2-7; D is unclear. The CDR3 covers 11 residues. Trimming took 6 bases from V and 3 from J, leaving 6 bases between them.

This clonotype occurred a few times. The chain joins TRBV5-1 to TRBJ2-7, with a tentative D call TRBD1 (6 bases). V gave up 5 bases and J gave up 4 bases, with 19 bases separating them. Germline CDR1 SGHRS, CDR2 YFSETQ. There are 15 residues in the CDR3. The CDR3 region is CASRDRPAGGYEQYF. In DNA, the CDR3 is TGCGCCAGCAGAGACAGGCCAGCTGGGGGTTACGAGCAGTACTTC.

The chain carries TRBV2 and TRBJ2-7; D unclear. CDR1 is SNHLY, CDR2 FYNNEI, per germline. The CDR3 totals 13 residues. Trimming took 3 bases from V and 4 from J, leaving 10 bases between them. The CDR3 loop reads CASSDKGWYEQYF. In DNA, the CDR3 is TGTGCCAGCAGTGACAAGGGCTGGTACGAGCAGTACTTC.

The CDR3 is CSVVGPGTNEQFF. CDR3 in DNA: TGCAGCGTTGTGGGCCCGGGAACGAATGAGCAGTTCTTC. The rearrangement links TRBV29-1 to TRBJ2-1; weak D call: TRBD2 (5 bases). The V and J ends lost 4 bases and 7 bases respectively, with 14 bases between them. This CDR3 has 13 amino acids. Per germline, CDR1 SQVTM and CDR2 ANQGSEA.